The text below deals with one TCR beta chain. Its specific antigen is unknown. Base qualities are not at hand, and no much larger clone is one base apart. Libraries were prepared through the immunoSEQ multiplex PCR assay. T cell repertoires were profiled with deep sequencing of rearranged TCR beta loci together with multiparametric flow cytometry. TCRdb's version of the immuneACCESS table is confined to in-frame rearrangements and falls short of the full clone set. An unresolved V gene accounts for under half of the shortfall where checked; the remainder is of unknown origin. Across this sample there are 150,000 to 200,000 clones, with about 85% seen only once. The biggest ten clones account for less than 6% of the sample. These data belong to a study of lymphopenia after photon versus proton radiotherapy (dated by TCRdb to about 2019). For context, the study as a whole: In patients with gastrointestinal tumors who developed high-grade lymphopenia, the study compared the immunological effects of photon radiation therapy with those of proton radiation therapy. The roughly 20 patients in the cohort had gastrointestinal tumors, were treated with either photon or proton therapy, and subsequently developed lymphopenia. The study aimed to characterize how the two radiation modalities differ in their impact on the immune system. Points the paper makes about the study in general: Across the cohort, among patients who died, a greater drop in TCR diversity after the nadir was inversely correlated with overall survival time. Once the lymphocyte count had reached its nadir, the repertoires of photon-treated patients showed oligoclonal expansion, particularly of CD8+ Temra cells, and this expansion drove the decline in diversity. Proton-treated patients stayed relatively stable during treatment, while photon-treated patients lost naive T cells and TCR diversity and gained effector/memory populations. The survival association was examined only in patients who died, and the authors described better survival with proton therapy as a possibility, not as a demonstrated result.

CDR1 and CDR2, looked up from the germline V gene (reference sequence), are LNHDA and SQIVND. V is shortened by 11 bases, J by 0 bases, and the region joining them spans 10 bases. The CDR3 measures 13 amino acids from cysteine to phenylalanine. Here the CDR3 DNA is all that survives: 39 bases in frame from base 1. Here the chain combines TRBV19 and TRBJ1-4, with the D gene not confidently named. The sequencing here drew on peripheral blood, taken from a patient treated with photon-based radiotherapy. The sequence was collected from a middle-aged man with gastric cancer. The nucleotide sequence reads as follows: TGTGCCGTGAAAGACGCAACTAATGAAAAACTGTTTTTT. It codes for CAVKDATNEKLFF.